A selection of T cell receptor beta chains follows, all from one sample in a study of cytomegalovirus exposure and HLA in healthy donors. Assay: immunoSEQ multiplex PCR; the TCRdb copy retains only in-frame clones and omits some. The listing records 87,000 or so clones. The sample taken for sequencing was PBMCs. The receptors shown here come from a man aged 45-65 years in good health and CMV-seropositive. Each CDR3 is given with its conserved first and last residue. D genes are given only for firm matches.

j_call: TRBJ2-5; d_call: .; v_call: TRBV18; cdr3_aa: CASSPSTGETQYF; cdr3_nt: TGTGCCAGCTCACCATCGACCGGGGAGACCCAGTACTTC
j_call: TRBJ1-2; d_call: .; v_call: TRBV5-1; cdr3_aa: CASSREPNYGYTF; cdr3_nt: TGCGCCAGCAGCCGCGAACCCAACTATGGCTACACCTTC
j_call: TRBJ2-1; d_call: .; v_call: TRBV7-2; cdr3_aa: CASSLRGRGSEQFF; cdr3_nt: TGTGCCAGCAGCTTAAGGGGTCGAGGCTCCGAGCAGTTCTTC
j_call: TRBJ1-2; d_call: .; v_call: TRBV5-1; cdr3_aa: CASRPTAMTRANYGYTF; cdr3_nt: TGCGCCAGCCGCCCGACAGCGATGACGAGAGCTAACTATGGCTACACCTTC
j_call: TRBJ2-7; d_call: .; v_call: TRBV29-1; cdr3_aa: CSVGRAGRSYEQYF; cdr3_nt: TGCAGCGTGGGCAGGGCGGGACGATCCTACGAGCAGTACTTC
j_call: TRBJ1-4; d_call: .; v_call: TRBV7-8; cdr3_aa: CASSPYRLVEKLFF; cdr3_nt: TGTGCCAGCAGCCCCTACAGGCTTGTCGAAAAACTGTTTTTT
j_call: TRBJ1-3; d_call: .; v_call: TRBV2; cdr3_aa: CASMWQDSRNTIYF; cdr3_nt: TGTGCCAGCATGTGGCAGGATAGTCGAAACACCATATATTTT
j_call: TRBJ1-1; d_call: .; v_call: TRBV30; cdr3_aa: CAWSVPQGLDTEAFF; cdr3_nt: TGTGCCTGGAGTGTACCCCAGGGTCTGGACACTGAAGCTTTCTTT
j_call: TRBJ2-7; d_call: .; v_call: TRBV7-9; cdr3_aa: CASSLEISREQYF; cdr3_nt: TGTGCCAGCAGCTTAGAAATCTCGCGGGAGCAGTACTTC
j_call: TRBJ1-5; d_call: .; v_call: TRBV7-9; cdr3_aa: CASSHDNAPYQPQHF; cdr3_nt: TGTGCCAGCAGCCATGACAACGCTCCCTATCAGCCCCAGCATTTT
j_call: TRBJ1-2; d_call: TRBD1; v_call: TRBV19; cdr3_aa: CASSQTPETGGNGYTF; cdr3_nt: TGTGCCAGTAGTCAAACCCCTGAAACAGGGGGCAATGGCTACACCTTC
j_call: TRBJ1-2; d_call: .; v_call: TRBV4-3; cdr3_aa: CASSQDVADYGYTF; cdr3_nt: TGCGCCAGCAGCCAAGATGTGGCTGACTATGGCTACACCTTC
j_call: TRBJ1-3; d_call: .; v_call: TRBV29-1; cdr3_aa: CSVVSAEAGNTIYF; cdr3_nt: TGCAGCGTTGTATCCGCAGAAGCTGGAAACACCATATATTTT
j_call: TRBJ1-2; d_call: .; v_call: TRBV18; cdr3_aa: CASSPGQLQAYGYTF; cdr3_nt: TGTGCCAGCTCACCTGGACAGCTCCAGGCCTATGGCTACACCTTC
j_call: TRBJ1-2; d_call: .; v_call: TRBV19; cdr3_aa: CASSTQGRGDYGYTF; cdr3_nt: TGTGCCAGTAGTACGCAGGGCAGGGGAGACTATGGCTACACCTTC
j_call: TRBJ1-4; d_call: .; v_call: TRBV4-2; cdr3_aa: CASSQDFSGGAEKLFF; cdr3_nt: TGTGCCAGCAGCCAAGATTTTTCGGGGGGGGCTGAAAAACTGTTTTTT
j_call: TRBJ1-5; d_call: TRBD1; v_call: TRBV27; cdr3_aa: CASSPWDRGLQPQHF; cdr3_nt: TGTGCCAGCAGCCCCTGGGACAGGGGGCTTCAGCCCCAGCATTTT
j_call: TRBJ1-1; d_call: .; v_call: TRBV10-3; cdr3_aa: CAIAAAGTEAFF; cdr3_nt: TGTGCCATCGCCGCCGCGGGCACTGAAGCTTTCTTT
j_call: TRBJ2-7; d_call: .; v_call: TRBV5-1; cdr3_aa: CASSYGPGEQYF; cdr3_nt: TGCGCCAGCAGCTACGGACCGGGGGAGCAGTACTTC
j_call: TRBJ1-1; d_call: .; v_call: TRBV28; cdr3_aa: CASSLTNTEAFF; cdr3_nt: TGTGCCAGCAGCCTAACGAACACTGAAGCTTTCTTT
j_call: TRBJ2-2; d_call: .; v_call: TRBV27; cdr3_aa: CASSSPGERYTGELFF; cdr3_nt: TGTGCCAGCAGTTCCCCGGGAGAGCGGTACACCGGGGAGCTGTTTTTT
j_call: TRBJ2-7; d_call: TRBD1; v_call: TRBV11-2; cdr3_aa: CASRDRGYEQYF; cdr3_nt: TGTGCCAGCAGGGACAGGGGTTACGAGCAGTACTTC
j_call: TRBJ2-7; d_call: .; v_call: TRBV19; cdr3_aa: CATTLTASSYEQYF; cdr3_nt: TGTGCCACCACCCTGACAGCCAGCTCCTACGAGCAGTACTTC
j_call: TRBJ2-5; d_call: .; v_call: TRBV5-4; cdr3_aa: CASSLFLQETQYF; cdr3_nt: TGTGCCAGCAGCTTGTTCCTGCAAGAGACCCAGTACTTC
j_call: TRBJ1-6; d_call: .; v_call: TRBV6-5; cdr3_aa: CASSYLGDSPLHF; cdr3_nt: TGTGCCAGCAGTTATTTAGGGGATTCACCCCTCCACTTT
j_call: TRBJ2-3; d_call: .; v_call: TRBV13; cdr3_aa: CASSLGLSGADTQYF; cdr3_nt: TGTGCCAGCAGCTTAGGCCTCTCGGGAGCAGATACGCAGTATTTT
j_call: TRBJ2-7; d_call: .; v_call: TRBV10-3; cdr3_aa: CAISRLAGQEQYF; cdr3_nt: TGTGCCATCAGCCGCTTAGCGGGACAGGAGCAGTACTTC
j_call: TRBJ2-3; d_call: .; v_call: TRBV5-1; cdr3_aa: CASSLSGTDTQYF; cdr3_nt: TGCGCCAGCAGCTTGTCAGGCACAGATACGCAGTATTTT
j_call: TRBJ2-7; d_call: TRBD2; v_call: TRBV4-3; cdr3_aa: CASSPRRSGSIDF; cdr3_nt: TGCGCCAGCAGCCCCCGGCGGAGCGGGAGTATAGACTTC
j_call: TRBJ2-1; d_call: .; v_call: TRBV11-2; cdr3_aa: CASSQGMTYNEQFF; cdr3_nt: TGTGCCAGCAGCCAGGGGATGACCTACAATGAGCAGTTCTTC
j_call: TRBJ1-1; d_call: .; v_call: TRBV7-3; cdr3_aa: CASSAGGPGIAEAFF; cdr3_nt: TGTGCCAGCAGCGCCGGGGGTCCGGGGATAGCTGAAGCTTTCTTT
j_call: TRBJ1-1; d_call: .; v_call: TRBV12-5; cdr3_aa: CASGVEREAFF; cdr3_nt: TGTGCTAGTGGTGTGGAGCGGGAAGCTTTCTTT
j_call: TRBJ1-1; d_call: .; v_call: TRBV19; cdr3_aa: CASSIWRQEAFF; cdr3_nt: TGTGCCAGTAGTATATGGAGGCAGGAAGCTTTCTTT
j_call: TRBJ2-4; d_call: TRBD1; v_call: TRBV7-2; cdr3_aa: CASSFQGEGIQYF; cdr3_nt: TGTGCCAGCAGCTTCCAGGGGGAAGGCATTCAGTACTTC
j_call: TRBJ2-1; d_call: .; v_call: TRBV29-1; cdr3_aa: CSVDSYLNEQFF; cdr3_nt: TGCAGCGTTGATAGTTACCTCAATGAGCAGTTCTTC
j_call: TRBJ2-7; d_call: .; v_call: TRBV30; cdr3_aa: CAWSMVGAPIYEQYF; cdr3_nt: TGTGCCTGGAGTATGGTGGGAGCCCCAATCTACGAGCAGTACTTC
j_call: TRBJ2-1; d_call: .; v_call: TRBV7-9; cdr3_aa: CASSPPMQQGFF; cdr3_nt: TGTGCCAGCAGCCCCCCCATGCAGCAGGGGTTCTTC
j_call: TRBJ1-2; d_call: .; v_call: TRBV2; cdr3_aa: CAMTTGYGYTF; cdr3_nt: TGTGCCATGACGACAGGATATGGCTACACCTTC
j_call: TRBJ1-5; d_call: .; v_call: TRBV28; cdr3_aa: CASSSGSNQPQHF; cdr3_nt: TGTGCCAGCAGTTCTGGCTCTAATCAGCCCCAGCATTTT
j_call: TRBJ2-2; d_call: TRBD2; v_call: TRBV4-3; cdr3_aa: CASSQSPLAGTTTGELFF; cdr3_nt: TGCGCCAGCAGCCAAAGCCCCTTAGCGGGAACTACCACCGGGGAGCTGTTTTTT
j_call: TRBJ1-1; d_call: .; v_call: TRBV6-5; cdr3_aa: CASSPQGGEAFF; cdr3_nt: TGTGCCAGCAGTCCACAAGGGGGTGAAGCTTTCTTT
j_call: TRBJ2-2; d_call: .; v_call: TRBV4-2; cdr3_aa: CASSPGHSNTGELFF; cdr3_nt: TGTGCCAGCAGCCCGGGACACTCGAACACCGGGGAGCTGTTTTTT
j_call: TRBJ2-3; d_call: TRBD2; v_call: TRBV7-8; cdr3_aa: CASSLGLAVTDTQYF; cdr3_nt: TGTGCCAGCAGCTTAGGGCTAGCGGTCACAGATACGCAGTATTTT
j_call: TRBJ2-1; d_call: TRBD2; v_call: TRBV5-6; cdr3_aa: CASSLLGSGRGNEQFF; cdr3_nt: TGTGCCAGCAGCTTGTTGGGTAGCGGGAGGGGCAATGAGCAGTTCTTC
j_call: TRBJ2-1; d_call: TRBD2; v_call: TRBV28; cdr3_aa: CASILAGAVGEQFF; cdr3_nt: TGTGCCAGCATCTTAGCGGGAGCAGTTGGTGAGCAGTTCTTC
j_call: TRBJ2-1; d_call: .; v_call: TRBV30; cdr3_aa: CAWSKPENDNEQFF; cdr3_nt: TGTGCCTGGAGTAAGCCCGAGAACGACAATGAGCAGTTCTTC
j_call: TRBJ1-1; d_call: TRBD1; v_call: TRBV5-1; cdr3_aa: CASSLGSAGQLKAFF; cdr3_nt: TGCGCCAGCAGCTTGGGTTCCGCGGGACAGCTTAAAGCTTTCTTT
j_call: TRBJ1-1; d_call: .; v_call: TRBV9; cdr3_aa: CASSARLREDNTEAFF; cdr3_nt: TGTGCCAGCAGCGCTCGGTTGAGGGAGGATAACACTGAAGCTTTCTTT
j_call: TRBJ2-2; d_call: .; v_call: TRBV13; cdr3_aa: CASRETGSGNGELFF; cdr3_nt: TGTGCCAGCAGGGAGACGGGATCGGGGAACGGGGAGCTGTTTTTT